The clone carrying this T cell receptor beta chain was observed at least ten times. As yet, its antigen is unknown. The data were obtained in a study of early T cells in non-severe SARS-CoV-2 infection. Turning to the study itself: The input, bulk RNA from unsorted whole blood, was sequenced, and chains were unpaired.

Unique molecular identifiers were attached to individual cDNA molecules. TCRdb re-derived calls from the 5' RACE reads in MiXCR, one entry per CDR3 protein. The repertoire holds 30,000 to 40,000 distinct CDR3 sequences, with 4.5% to 7% as singletons. Study-level points and caveats: In VDJdb matching, anti-spike CD8 responses were favored while private and CD4 specificities went missing.

The CDR3 totals 16 residues. Trimming left V 4 bases short and J 1 base short, with 17 bases between. Germline loops: CDR1 MDHEN, CDR2 SYDVKM. This sequence was found in an adult who was a healthcare worker with PCR-confirmed SARS-CoV-2 infection or an uninfected control (not recorded which). The chain carries TRBV28 and TRBJ2-7, with a weak D call TRBD2 (6 bases). Specimen: whole blood, collected at baseline. The CDR3 nucleotides read TGTGCCAGCAGTTCCCCGGCGGGGCCAAGGTCCTACGAGCAGTACTTC. It encodes CASSSPAGPRSYEQYF.